The 25 T cell receptor beta chains reported below all come from one sample, sequenced in a study of shared clonotypes between healthy human individuals. This table comes from immunoSEQ multiplex PCR, and its TCRdb copy is limited to in-frame clones, with some not included. The sample records millions of clones, over 85% being singletons. Sequenced input: naive CD4+ T cells from PBMCs. Sample subset: CD45RA+ positively selected. These receptors all come from a man between 18 and 29 years old in good health. Some clones in this sample may be carry-over from other donors' samples.

The V and J genes are TRBV5-1 and TRBJ2-1; the match to TRBD1 covers 9 bases. The V segment lost 2 bases and the J segment 6 bases; nucleotides outside the gene matches: 3. Germline CDR1 is SGHRS and CDR2 is YFSETQ. This CDR3 comprises 14 residues. CDR3 nucleotide sequence: TGCGCCAGCAGCTTTGGGACAGGGTTCAATGAGCAGTTCTTC. Translation gives CASSFGTGFNEQFF.

This clone was found once. The rearrangement links TRBV7-9 to TRBJ1-2; maybe TRBD1 (6 bases). V was clipped by 1 base and J by 4 bases, with 10 bases between them. The CDR3 length is 14 residues. Germline V lookup: CDR1 SEHNR, CDR2 FQNEAQ (reference sequence). CDR3 sequence (DNA): TGTGCCAGCAGCTTAGTGTCGGGGGCCTATGGCTACACCTTC. It encodes CASSLVSGAYGYTF. Supplemented by reference TRBV7-9 and TRBJ1-2, the full variable domain reads DTGVSQNPRHKITKRGQNVTFRCDPISEHNRLYWYRQTLGQGPEFLTYFQNEAQLEKSRLLSDRFSAERPKGSFSTLEIQRTEQGDSAMYLCASSLVSGAYGYTFGSGTRLTVV.

The CDR3 DNA follows: TGTGCCAGCATTTTTTTGGGAGGAGGCACTGAAGCTTTCTTT. Protein: CASIFLGGGTEAFF. The chain couples TRBV6-6 to TRBJ1-1, with D unresolved. CDR1 and CDR2 from the germline V gene are MNHNY and SVGAGI (reference sequence). With 7 bases removed from V and 4 bases from J, the gap between germline ends came to 16 bases. This CDR3 comprises 14 residues.

This clone has a handful of counts. Other DNA sequences within the sample encode an identical CDR3. This chain links TRBV28 with TRBJ1-2; D remains unclear. Trimming shortened V by 7 bases and J by 3 bases, and 9 bases separated the two germline ends. Germline CDR1 reads MDHEN; CDR2 reads SYDVKM. The CDR3 runs to 12 residues. DNA for the CDR3: TGTGCCAGCACTACGGGATACTATGGCTACACCTTC. Its translation: CASTTGYYGYTF.

As to this clone: A read error may account for a junction end that differs from germline. The chain is built from TRBV29-1 and TRBJ1-5; D not certain. The CDR3 is made up of 13 amino acids. CDR1 is SQVTM and CDR2 is ANQGSEA in the germline V gene. The CDR3 bases are TGCAGCGTTGTGACGGATAGCAATCAGCCCCGGCATTTT. Its protein product is CSVVTDSNQPRHF.

The count of this clone is one. The same CDR3 also results from other DNA sequences found in this sample. The chain is built from TRBV11-3 and TRBJ2-1; unclear D gene. The CDR3 extends over 14 amino acids. Trimming left V 0 bases short and J 0 bases short, with 3 bases between. Germline V gene lookup returns CDR1 SGHNT and CDR2 YENEEA. The CDR3 loop is CASSLDRSYNEQFF. CDR3 nucleotides: TGTGCCAGCAGCTTAGACCGCTCCTACAATGAGCAGTTCTTC.

Details on this clone: Additional DNA sequences in this sample encode the identical CDR3. This sequence joins TRBV28 and TRBJ2-7; 7 bases match TRBD1. Per germline, CDR1 MDHEN and CDR2 SYDVKM. V was clipped by 4 bases and J by 3 bases; unmatched bases: 3. CDR3 length: 13 amino acids. The CDR3 reads CASSSGQSYEQYF. CDR3 bases: TGTGCCAGCAGTTCGGGACAGAGCTACGAGCAGTACTTC.

This chain connects TRBV4-1 to TRBJ1-1; weak D call: TRBD1 (6 bases). Germline CDR1 reads MGHRA; CDR2 reads YSYEKL. The V end lost 3 bases, the J end lost 6 bases, and 17 bases lay between the germline ends. The CDR3 consists of 15 residues. CDR3 nucleotides: TGCGCCAGCAGCCACCCCCCGGGGGGCCGACCTGAAGCTTTCTTT. It yields the protein CASSHPPGGRPEAFF.

V gene TRBV5-5 combines with J gene TRBJ1-2; tentative D call: TRBD1 (5 bases). The CDR3 runs to 14 residues. The germline V gene encodes CDR1 SGHKS and CDR2 YYEKEE (reference sequence). V dropped 1 base and J dropped 4 bases, with 11 bases sitting between them. As DNA, the CDR3 is TGTGCCAGCAGCTTGATGAGGGGCCGCTATGGCTACACCTTC. It translates to CASSLMRGRYGYTF.

As concerns this clone: Distinct nucleotide sequences in the sample also encode this CDR3. The CDR3 region has the DNA TGCGCCAGCAGCTTCGGACGGAACACTGAAGCTTTCTTT. Its translation is CASSFGRNTEAFF. The chain combines TRBV5-1 with TRBJ1-1; D uncertain. The CDR3 runs to 13 residues. CDR1 is SGHRS, CDR2 YFSETQ, per germline. V was clipped by 2 bases and J by 1 base, with 6 bases between them.

About this clone: The sample contains more than one DNA sequence encoding this CDR3. As DNA, the CDR3 is TGTGCCAGCATCGGGACTAGCGGGAGTTACGAGCAGTACTTC. Its protein product is CASIGTSGSYEQYF. The chain links TRBV28 to TRBJ2-7, with 14 positions matching TRBD2. Trimming at V came to 7 bases and at J to 4 bases, leaving 3 bases not matched to a gene. This CDR3 has 14 residues. The germline gives CDR1 MDHEN, CDR2 SYDVKM.

This chain joins TRBV7-2 and TRBJ2-7; TRBD2 matches at 12 bases. The CDR3 covers 14 residues. After removal of 1 base from V and 8 bases from J, the junction contained 3 bases not matched to a gene. The V gene's germline CDR1 is SGHTA and CDR2 FQGNSA. The CDR3 here is CASSLGLAGGQQYF. The DNA of the CDR3 is TGTGCCAGCAGCTTAGGGCTAGCGGGGGGGCAGCAGTACTTC.

The chain combines TRBV4-3 with TRBJ2-3, with D possibly being TRBD1 or TRBD2 (5 bases each). This CDR3 region has 15 residues. The germline V gene encodes CDR1 LGHNA and CDR2 YSLEER. The V end was cut by 4 bases, the J end by 0 bases, with 11 bases between. The CDR3 region is CASSPRGPSTDTQYF. Written as DNA, the CDR3 is TGCGCCAGCAGCCCCCGGGGACCTAGCACAGATACGCAGTATTTT.

J is TRBJ2-4 and V is TRBV7-9; D gene ambiguous. This CDR3 region has 13 residues. The V gene's germline CDR1 is SEHNR and CDR2 FQNEAQ (reference sequence). The V end lost 2 bases, the J end lost 5 bases, and 7 bases lay between the germline ends. The DNA for the CDR3 is TGTGCCAGCAGCTTAACTGCCGAAAACATTCAGTACTTC. Amino acids: CASSLTAENIQYF.

The chain joins TRBV6-5 to TRBJ2-3, with TRBD1 matching over 11 bases. With 6 bases clipped from V and 4 bases from J, the junction kept 6 bases outside the gene matches. Germline V gene sequence: CDR1 MNHEY, CDR2 SVGAGI. The CDR3 has 15 amino acids. This CDR3 is CASRRTGGPSDTQYF. CDR3 nucleotide sequence: TGTGCCAGCAGGCGGACAGGGGGCCCCTCAGATACGCAGTATTTT.

In the case of this clone: Other DNA variants within this sample encode the same CDR3. Here the CDR3 reads CASSPDRANSPLHF. The CDR3 DNA reads as TGTGCCAGCTCACCGGACAGGGCCAATTCACCCCTCCACTTT. V usage is TRBV18 and J usage is TRBJ1-6, with 8 nucleotides matching TRBD1. This CDR3 is built from 14 residues. Germline V lookup: CDR1 KGHSH, CDR2 LQKENI. With 3 bases clipped from V and 7 bases from J, the junction kept 2 bases outside the gene matches.

The chain joins TRBV4-2 to TRBJ1-1, with D maybe TRBD1 (5 bases). This CDR3 region has 13 residues. The ends were cut back, 5 bases at V and 5 bases at J, with 12 bases in the middle. The V gene's germline CDR1 is LGHNA and CDR2 YNFKEQ. The CDR3 nucleotides are TGTGCCAGCAGCTTGCGCCGGGGGACTGAAGCTTTCTTT. Its translation is CASSLRRGTEAFF.

The chain recombines TRBV5-1 with TRBJ2-3, with 7 bases aligning to TRBD2. The V segment lost 3 bases and the J segment 3 bases; nucleotides outside the gene matches: 10. This CDR3 has 16 amino acids. Looked up from germline, CDR1 is SGHRS and CDR2 is YFSETQ. CDR3 nucleotides: TGCGCCAGCAGCTCCAGCGGGAACCACGGGACAGATACGCAGTATTTT. It translates to CASSSSGNHGTDTQYF.

The chain couples TRBV5-6 to TRBJ2-1; 10 bases fit TRBD2. The CDR3 length is 16 residues. Germline loops: CDR1 SGHDT, CDR2 YYEEEE. The trim removed 4 bases at V and 1 base at J, leaving 5 bases unmatched. The CDR3 sequence is CASSLVAGGSYNEQFF. CDR3 coding DNA: TGTGCCAGCAGCCTAGTAGCGGGAGGTTCCTACAATGAGCAGTTCTTC.

Turning to this clone: A junction end diverges from the germline sequence, so it may reflect a read error. The sample has other DNA sequences that encode this CDR3 too. The chain uses TRBV5-1 and TRBJ1-1; D ambiguous. The CDR3 extends over 11 amino acids. Germline V gene data show CDR1 as SGHRS and CDR2 as YFSETQ. CDR3 coding DNA: TGCGCCAGCAGTTTGGGCACTGAAGCTTTCTTT. Encoded protein: CASSLGTEAFF.

V is TRBV2 and J is TRBJ1-2; D might be TRBD1 (5 bases). Trimming shortened V by 0 bases and J by 8 bases, and 7 bases separated the two germline ends. Germline lookup yields CDR1 SNHLY and CDR2 FYNNEI. The CDR3 totals 12 residues. The CDR3 loop is CASSEAREGYTF. The CDR3 DNA reads as TGTGCCAGCAGTGAAGCCAGGGAGGGCTACACCTTC.

The V gene is TRBV7-9, the J gene TRBJ2-1; D might be TRBD1 (5 bases). Trimming left V 6 bases short and J 8 bases short, with 20 bases between. The germline CDR1 and CDR2 sequences are SEHNR and FQNEAQ (reference sequence). CDR3 length equals 15 residues. The CDR3 here is CASRPYLVGAHEQFF. The CDR3 DNA follows: TGTGCCAGCAGACCTTACCTCGTAGGGGCCCATGAGCAGTTCTTC.

V gene TRBV11-2 combines with J gene TRBJ2-5; no reliable D call. The V end was cut by 5 bases, the J end by 0 bases, with 10 bases between. The CDR3 runs to 14 residues. CDR1 is SGHAT, CDR2 FQNNGV, per germline. CDR3 DNA: TGTGCCAGCAGCCGCTCTGGCAACCAAGAGACCCAGTACTTC. Translated: CASSRSGNQETQYF.

V and J are TRBV7-8 and TRBJ1-1, with D possibly being TRBD1 (5 bases). This CDR3 is built from 14 residues. Germline CDR1 reads SGHVS; CDR2 reads FQNEAQ. Between the trimmed V and J ends, which lost 3 bases and 5 bases, there was a span of 13 bases. The CDR3 reads CASSFGNRGTEAFF. The DNA for the CDR3 is TGTGCCAGCAGCTTCGGCAATAGGGGAACTGAAGCTTTCTTT.

This chain joins TRBV6-5 and TRBJ1-4; 7 bases are a match to TRBD1. The CDR3 is made up of 14 amino acids. J lost 8 bases, V lost 5 bases, and 8 bases had no gene match. Germline CDR1 and CDR2: MNHEY and SVGAGI. The DNA for the CDR3 is TGTGCCAGCAGTAGTACAGGGGAAGGCGAAAAACTGTTTTTT. It specifies CASSSTGEGEKLFF.